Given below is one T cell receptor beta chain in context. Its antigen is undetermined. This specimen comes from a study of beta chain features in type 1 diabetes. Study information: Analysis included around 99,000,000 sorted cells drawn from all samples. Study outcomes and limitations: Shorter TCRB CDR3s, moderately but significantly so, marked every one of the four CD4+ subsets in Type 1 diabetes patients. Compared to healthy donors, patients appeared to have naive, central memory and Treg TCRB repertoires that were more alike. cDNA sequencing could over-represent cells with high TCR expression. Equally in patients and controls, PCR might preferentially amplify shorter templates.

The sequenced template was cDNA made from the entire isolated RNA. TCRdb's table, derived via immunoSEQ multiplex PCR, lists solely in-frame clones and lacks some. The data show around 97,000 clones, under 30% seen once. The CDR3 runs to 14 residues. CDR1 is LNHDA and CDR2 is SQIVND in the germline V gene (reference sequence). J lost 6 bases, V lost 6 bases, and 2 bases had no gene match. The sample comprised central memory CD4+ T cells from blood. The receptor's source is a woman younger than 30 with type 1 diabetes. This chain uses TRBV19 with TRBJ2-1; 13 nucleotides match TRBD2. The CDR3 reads CASRGTSGINEQFF. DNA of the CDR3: TGTGCCAGTAGGGGGACTAGCGGGATCAATGAGCAGTTCTTC. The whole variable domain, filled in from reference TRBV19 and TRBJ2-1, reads DGGITQSPKYLFRKEGQNVTLSCEQNLNHDAMYWYRQDPGQGLRLIYYSQIVNDFQKGDIAEGYSVSREKKESFPLTVTSAQKNPTAFYLCASRGTSGINEQFFGPGTRLTVL.